This paragraph covers one T cell receptor (beta chain) sequence. Germline V gives CDR1 ENHRY, CDR2 SYGVKD. The CDR3 runs 14 residues. Trimming left V 5 bases short and J 0 bases short, with 11 bases between. The record originates from a study of cytomegalovirus exposure and HLA in healthy donors. With 60 Vbeta and 13 Jbeta primers, the PCR was carried out. Sequencing used immunoSEQ multiplex PCR; TCRdb keeps in-frame clones, though not all of them. Among roughly 190,000 clones listed, approximately 67% were seen once. J is TRBJ2-7 and V is TRBV10-3, with a weak D call TRBD1 (5 bases). The sequencing sample was made of PBMCs. The sequence derives from a middle-aged man in good health and CMV-seronegative. DNA of the CDR3: TGTGCCATCAGTTCCGGACAAGTCTCCTACGAGCAGTACTTC. Residues: CAISSGQVSYEQYF.